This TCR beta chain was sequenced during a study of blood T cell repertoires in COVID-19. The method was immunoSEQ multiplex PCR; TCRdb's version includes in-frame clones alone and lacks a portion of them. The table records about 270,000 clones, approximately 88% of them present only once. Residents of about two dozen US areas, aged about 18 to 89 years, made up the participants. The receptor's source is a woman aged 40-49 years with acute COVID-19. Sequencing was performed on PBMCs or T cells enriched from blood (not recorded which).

CDR3 sequence (DNA): TGTGCCAGCACGCAAGGAGCCCTTAACACTGAAGCTTTCTTT. Its translation: CASTQGALNTEAFF. The chain joins TRBV6-5 to TRBJ1-1; unclear D gene. CDR3 length: 14 amino acids. V dropped 7 bases and J dropped 2 bases, with 14 bases sitting between them. Germline V gives CDR1 MNHEY, CDR2 SVGAGI.